This entry concerns a single TCR beta chain. Its antigen is not identified. This CDR3 contains 15 residues. CDR1 SNHLY and CDR2 FYNNEI come from the germline V gene. J was trimmed by 2 bases and V by 6 bases; bases with no gene match: 7. Each sample had two DNA replicates, around 0.45 ug blood or 1.5 ug tissue. Sequencing was performed with immunoSEQ multiplex PCR; in TCRdb, only in-frame clones are kept and a portion is missing. The profile shows some 30,000 clones, roughly four fifths of them singletons. This sample is drawn from a study of early stage breast cancer tumors. General observations from the study: Compared with adjacent normal breast tissue, tumors showed around 2.7-fold greater T cell density and higher clonality. In most of the 16 patients, blood comparison separated tumor from normal breast.

Tumor samples used roughly 20-50 mg of diced tissue. This chain links TRBV2 with TRBJ2-3; 8 nucleotides agree with TRBD1. The sequence was obtained from a person aged 25-39 years with breast cancer. Material for sequencing was breast tumor tissue. In nucleotides, the CDR3 is TGTGCCAGCAGCGAGACAGGGGAGGACACAGATACGCAGTATTTT. Its translation is CASSETGEDTDTQYF.